This T cell receptor beta chain was observed in a study of CD8 T cells in Susac syndrome. RNA amounts of about 0.5 to 1 ug underwent reverse transcription with random hexamers. TCRdb re-analysed the immunoSEQ multiplex PCR reads in MiXCR, keeping a single row per CDR3 protein. The sample yields about 120,000 distinct CDR3 sequences, roughly 90% seen once. CD8+ and CD4+ T cells from blood underwent TCR beta sequencing, which was carried out in a high-throughput format. Per the germline V gene, CDR1 is LGHDT and CDR2 is YNNKEL (reference sequence). Trimming took 6 bases from V and 4 from J; bases not matched to a gene: 8. The CDR3 contains 14 residues. This clonotype was counted a single time.

The clonotype was recovered from a human donor in good health. Input material: CD8+ T cells from PBMCs. V is TRBV3-1 and J is TRBJ1-2; 7 nucleotides line up with TRBD1. The chain's CDR3 is CASRPSWDSYGYTF. In DNA, the CDR3 is TGTGCCAGCAGGCCTTCGTGGGACAGCTATGGCTACACCTTC.